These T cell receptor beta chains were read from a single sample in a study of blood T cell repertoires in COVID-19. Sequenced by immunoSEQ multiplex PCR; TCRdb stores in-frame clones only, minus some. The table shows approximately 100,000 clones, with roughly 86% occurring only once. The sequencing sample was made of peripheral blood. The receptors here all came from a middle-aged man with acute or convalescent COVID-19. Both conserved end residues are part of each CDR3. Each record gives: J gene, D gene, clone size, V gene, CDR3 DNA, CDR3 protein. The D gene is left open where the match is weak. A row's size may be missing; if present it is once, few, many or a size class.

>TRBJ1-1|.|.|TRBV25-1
TGTGCCAGCAGTGAAGGATACGGACAGACCACTGAAGCTTTCTTT
CASSEGYGQTTEAFF
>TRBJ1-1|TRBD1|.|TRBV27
TGTGCCAGCAGTCCGTACCGGGACAGGGGTTTGAACACTGAAGCTTTCTTT
CASSPYRDRGLNTEAFF
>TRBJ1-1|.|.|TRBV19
TGTGCCAGTAGTATACATGCCGGGGGGAGCACTGAAGCTTTCTTT
CASSIHAGGSTEAFF
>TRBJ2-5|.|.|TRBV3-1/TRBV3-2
TGTGCCAGCAGCCAAGCTATCGGTGAGACCCAGTACTTC
CASSQAIGETQYF
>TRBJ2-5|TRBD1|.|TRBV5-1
TGCGCCAGCAGCCCCGGATCTGGGGACAGGAGTATAGAGACCCAGTACTTC
CASSPGSGDRSIETQYF
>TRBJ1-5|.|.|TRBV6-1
TGTGCCAGCAGTGAATCGTTGGGGGACAAGGCCTGGCCCCAGCATTTT
CASSESLGDKAWPQHF
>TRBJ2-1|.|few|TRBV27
TGTGCCAGCAGTCTGGAGAGAAGCTCCTACAATGAGCAGTTCTTC
CASSLERSSYNEQFF
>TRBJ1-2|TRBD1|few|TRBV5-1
TGCGCCAGCAGCTCAGGATATACAGGGGCGAGAGACTATGGCTACACCTTC
CASSSGYTGARDYGYTF
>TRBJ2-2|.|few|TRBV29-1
TGCAGCGTTTCCAGGGCTCCCGGGGAGCTGTTTTTT
CSVSRAPGELFF
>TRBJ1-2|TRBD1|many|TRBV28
TGTGCCAGCAGTTTAGATAGGGGGCACTATGGCTACACCTTC
CASSLDRGHYGYTF
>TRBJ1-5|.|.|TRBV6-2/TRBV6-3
TGTGCCAGCAGTTATTCCGCCATAGTTCTGCGTTCCAATCAGCCCCAGCATTTT
CASSYSAIVLRSNQPQHF
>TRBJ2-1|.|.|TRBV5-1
TGCGCCAGCAGCTCAACCCGAGGAATCCTCTCCTACAATGAGCAGTTCTTC
CASSSTRGILSYNEQFF
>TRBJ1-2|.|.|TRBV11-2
TGTGCCAGCAGCCACGACACAAACTATGGCTACACCTTC
CASSHDTNYGYTF
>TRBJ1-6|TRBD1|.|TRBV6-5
TGTGCCAGCAGTTACTCGACAGGGGGAAATTCACCCCCCCACTTT
CASSYSTGGNSPPHF
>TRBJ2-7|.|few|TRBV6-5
TGTGCCAGCAGTTACGCGGGGACGGGTCCTTACGAGCAGTACTTC
CASSYAGTGPYEQYF
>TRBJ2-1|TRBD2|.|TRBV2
TGTGCCAGCAGTGGTGGACTAGCGGGAGGCTCCTCCTACAATGAGCAGTTCTTC
CASSGGLAGGSSYNEQFF
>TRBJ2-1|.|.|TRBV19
TGTGCCAGTAGTCCCCGGTTAGCGGATAATGATGAGCAGTTCTTC
CASSPRLADNDEQFF
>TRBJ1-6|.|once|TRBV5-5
TGTGCCAGCAGCTTGGGTACGGGTTCACCCCTCCACTTT
CASSLGTGSPLHF
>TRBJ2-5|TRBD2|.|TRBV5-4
TGTGCCAGCAGCCTGCCTGGCGGGAGGGCCGCGGAGACCCAGTACTTC
CASSLPGGRAAETQYF
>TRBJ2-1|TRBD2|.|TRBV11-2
TGTGCCAGCAGCCGAACTAGCGGAATTTCCAATGAGCAGTTCTTC
CASSRTSGISNEQFF